This TCR beta chain was found in a study of siplizumab effects on memory and regulatory T cells. Whole-study findings and limits: Both greater diversity than memory cells and a major contribution to the alloresponse seemed to characterize naive T cells. Roughly 75-95% of proliferating clones (CD4+ or CD8+) could not be assigned a naive or memory phenotype. Unstimulated subset assignment was obtained for only a minor fraction of alloreactive clones. Proliferating siplizumab-culture Treg suppressive function went unconfirmed.

Method: immunoSEQ multiplex PCR; TCRdb's copy keeps in-frame clones and lacks some. The data hold some 100,000 clones, with about nine tenths observed a single time. With 6 bases removed from V and 2 bases from J, the gap between germline ends came to 7 bases. CDR1 and CDR2 from the germline V gene are DFQATT and SNEGSKA (reference sequence). The CDR3 consists of 11 residues. Note on this clone: The antigen remains undetermined.

The TCR originated in a human donor in good health. The sequencing input was non-Treg CD4+ T cells sorted from blood. V is TRBV20-1 and J is TRBJ1-2; D gene uncertain. CDR3 loop: CSAYVNYGYTF. DNA of the CDR3: TGCAGTGCGTACGTAAACTATGGCTACACCTTC.